This T cell receptor (beta chain) was identified during a study of T cell responses to AZD1222 COVID-19 vaccine. Germline V gene lookup returns CDR1 KGHDR and CDR2 SFDVKD. Deletions cut 3 bases from V and 3 bases from J, with 12 bases between. CDR3 size: 15 residues. Assay used: immunoSEQ multiplex PCR; TCRdb lists only in-frame clones, some missing. The sample carries about 200,000 clones, about 89% recorded once. The specimen was peripheral blood, collected 28 days after the second AZD1222 dose. The chain recombines TRBV24-1 with TRBJ2-3; no firm D call. The receptor comes from an adult who received the AZD1222 COVID-19 vaccine. This chain's CDR3 is CATSDPRGITDTQYF. CDR3 coding DNA: TGTGCCACCAGTGATCCCCGAGGTATAACAGATACGCAGTATTTT.